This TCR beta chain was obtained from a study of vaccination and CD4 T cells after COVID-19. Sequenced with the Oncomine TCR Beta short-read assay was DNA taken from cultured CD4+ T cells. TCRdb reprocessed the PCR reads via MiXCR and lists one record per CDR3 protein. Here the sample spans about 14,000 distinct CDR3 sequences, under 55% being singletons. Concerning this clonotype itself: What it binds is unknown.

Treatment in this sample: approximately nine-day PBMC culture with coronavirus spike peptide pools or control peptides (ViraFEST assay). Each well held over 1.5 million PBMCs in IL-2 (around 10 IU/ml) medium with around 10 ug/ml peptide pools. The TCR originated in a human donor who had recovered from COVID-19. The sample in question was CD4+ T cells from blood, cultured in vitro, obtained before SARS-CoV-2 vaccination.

The CDR3 coding sequence is TGTGCCAGCGGGACGGGAACGAACACCGGGGAGCTGTTTTTT. The encoded protein is CASGTGTNTGELFF. The rearrangement links TRBV6-1 to TRBJ2-2, with D perhaps TRBD1 or TRBD2 (5 bases each). Germline V gene sequence: CDR1 MNHNS, CDR2 SASEGT. The V and J ends lost 8 bases and 0 bases respectively, with 10 bases between them. The CDR3 runs 14 residues.